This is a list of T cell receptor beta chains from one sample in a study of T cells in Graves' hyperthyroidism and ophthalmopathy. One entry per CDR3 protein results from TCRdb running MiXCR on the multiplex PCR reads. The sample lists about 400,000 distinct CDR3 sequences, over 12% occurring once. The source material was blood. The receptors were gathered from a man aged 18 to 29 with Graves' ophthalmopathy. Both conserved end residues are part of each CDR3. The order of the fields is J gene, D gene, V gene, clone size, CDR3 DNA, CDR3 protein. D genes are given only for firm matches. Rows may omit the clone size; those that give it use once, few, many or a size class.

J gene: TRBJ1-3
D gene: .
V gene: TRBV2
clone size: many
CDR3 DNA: TGTGCCAGCAGTGAGACTGAGTCTGGAAACACCATATATTTT
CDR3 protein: CASSETESGNTIYF

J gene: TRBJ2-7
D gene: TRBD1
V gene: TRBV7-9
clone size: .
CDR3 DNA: TGTGCCAGCAGCTTAGGAGGGACAGTAACCAGGTTCGAGCAGTACTTC
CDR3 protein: CASSLGGTVTRFEQYF

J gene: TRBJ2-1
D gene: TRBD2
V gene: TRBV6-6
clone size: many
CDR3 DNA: TGTGCCAGCAGTTACTCGGGCGGGGGGTCCCCCTACAATGAGCAGTTCTTC
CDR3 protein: CASSYSGGGSPYNEQFF

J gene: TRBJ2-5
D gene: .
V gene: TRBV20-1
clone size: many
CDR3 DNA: TGCAGTGCTAGAGATAGCTGGGACGGTACCAAAAGGACCCAGTACTTC
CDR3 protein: CSARDSWDGTKRTQYF

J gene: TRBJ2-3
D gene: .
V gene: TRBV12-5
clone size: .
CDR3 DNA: TGTGCTAGTGCCGAAGACCCAGATACGCAGTATTTT
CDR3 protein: CASAEDPDTQYF

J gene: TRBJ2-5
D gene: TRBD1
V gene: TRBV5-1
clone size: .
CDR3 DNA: TGCGCCAGCAGCAGGGGACAGGGGGGGCAAGAGACCCAGTACTTC
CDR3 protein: CASSRGQGGQETQYF

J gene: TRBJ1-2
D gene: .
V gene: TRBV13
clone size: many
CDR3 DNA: TGTGCCAGCAGCTTCCCACTTACTAACTATGGCTACACCTTC
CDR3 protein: CASSFPLTNYGYTF

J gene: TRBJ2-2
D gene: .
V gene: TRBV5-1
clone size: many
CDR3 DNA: TGCGCCAGCAGCGAAAGGAACACCGGGGAGCTGTTTTTT
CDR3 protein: CASSERNTGELFF

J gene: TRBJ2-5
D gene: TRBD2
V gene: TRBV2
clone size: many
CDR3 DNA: TGTGCCAGCAGTGAGAAGGGACTAGCGAGAGAGACCCAGTACTTC
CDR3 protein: CASSEKGLARETQYF

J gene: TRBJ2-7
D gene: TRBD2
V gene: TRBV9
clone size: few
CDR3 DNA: TGTGCCAGCAGCGTCTCAGGACTAGCGGTCTACGAGCAGTACTTC
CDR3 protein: CASSVSGLAVYEQYF

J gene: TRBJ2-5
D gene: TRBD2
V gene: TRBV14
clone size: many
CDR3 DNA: TGTGCCAGCAGCCACCTGACTAGCGGGGGAGAGACCCAGTACTTC
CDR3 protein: CASSHLTSGGETQYF

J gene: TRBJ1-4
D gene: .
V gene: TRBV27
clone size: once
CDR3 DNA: TGTGCCAGCGGGGGGACTGAGAATGAAAAACTGTTTTTT
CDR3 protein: CASGGTENEKLFF

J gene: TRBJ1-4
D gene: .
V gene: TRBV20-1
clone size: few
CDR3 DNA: TGCAGTGCCGCAACCCCCCCGGACCAGGGAAAACTGTTTTTT
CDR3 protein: CSAATPPDQGKLFF

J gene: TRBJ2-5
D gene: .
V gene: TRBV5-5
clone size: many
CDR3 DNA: TGTGCCAGCAGCTCGCTCCCAGGGTTTGGTAGGGAGACCCAGTACTTC
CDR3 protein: CASSSLPGFGRETQYF

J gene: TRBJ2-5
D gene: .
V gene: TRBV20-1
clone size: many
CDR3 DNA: TGCAGTGCACTTCTCCAGAGGACTGAGACCCAGTACTTC
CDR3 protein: CSALLQRTETQYF

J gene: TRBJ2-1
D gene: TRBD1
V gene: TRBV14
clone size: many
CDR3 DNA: TGTGCCAGCAGCCCGCTGGACAGGGGGAACAATGAGCAGTTCTTC
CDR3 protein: CASSPLDRGNNEQFF

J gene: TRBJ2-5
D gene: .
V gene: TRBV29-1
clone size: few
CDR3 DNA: TGCAGCGCCCTTTTTGGTTCCGAGACCCAGTACTTC
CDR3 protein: CSALFGSETQYF

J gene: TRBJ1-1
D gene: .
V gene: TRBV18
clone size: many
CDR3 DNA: TGTGCCAGCTCACCACTCCAGGGCCATGAAGCTTTCTTT
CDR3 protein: CASSPLQGHEAFF

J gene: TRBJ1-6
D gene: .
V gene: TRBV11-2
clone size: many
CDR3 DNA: TGTGCCAGCAGTTGGAGCGAGCCCTCCTATAATTCACCCCTCCACTTT
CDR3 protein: CASSWSEPSYNSPLHF

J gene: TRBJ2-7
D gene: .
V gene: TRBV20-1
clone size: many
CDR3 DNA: TGCAGTGCTAGGACGGGGGCAGCTCGCGCGTCCGACTCCTACGAGCAGTACTTC
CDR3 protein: CSARTGAARASDSYEQYF

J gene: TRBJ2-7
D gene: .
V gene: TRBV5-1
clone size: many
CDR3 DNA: TGCGCCAGCAGCTTGGATCGGCACGAGCAGTACTTC
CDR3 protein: CASSLDRHEQYF

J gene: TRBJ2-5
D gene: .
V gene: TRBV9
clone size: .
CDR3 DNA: TGTGCCAGCAGCGTAGGGAACGGGATGAACCAAGAGACCCAGTACTTC
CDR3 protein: CASSVGNGMNQETQYF

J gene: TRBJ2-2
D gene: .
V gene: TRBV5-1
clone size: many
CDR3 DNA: TGCGCCAGCAGCTGGTATTGGGCAGGGGAGTCCACCGGGGAGCTGTTTTTT
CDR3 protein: CASSWYWAGESTGELFF

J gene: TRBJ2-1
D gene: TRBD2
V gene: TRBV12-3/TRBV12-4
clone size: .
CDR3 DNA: TGTGCCAGCAGTTCCCCGGGACTAGCAGCCAATGAGCAGTTCTTC
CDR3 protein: CASSSPGLAANEQFF

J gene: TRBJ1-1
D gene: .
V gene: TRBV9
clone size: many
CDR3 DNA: TGTGCCAGCAGCGTAGTGGGACACAACACTGAAGCTTTCTTT
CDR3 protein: CASSVVGHNTEAFF

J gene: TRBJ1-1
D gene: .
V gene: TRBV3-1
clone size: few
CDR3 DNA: TGTGCCAGCAGCCAAGTGGGGGCAAGGAACACTGAAGCTTTCTTT
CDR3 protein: CASSQVGARNTEAFF

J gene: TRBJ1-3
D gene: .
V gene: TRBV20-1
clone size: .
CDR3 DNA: TGCAGTGCTTATACCGGGGCATCTGGAAACACCATATATTTT
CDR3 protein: CSAYTGASGNTIYF

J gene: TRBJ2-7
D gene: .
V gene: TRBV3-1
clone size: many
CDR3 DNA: TGTGCCAGCAGCCAAGATTATCAGGCCTACGAGCAGTACTTC
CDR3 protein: CASSQDYQAYEQYF

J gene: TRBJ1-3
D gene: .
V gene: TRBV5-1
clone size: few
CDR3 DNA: TGCGCCAACAGCCCTGGACAGCACTCTGGAAACACCATATATTTT
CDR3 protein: CANSPGQHSGNTIYF

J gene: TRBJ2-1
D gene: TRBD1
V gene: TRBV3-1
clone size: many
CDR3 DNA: TGTGCCAGCAGCTATGGGACAGGCGGTGAGCAGTTCTTC
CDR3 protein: CASSYGTGGEQFF

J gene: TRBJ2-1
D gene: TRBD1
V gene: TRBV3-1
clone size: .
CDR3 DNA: TGTGCCAGCAGCCTAGCGGGACAGGGGCGGTATGAGCAGTTCTTC
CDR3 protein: CASSLAGQGRYEQFF

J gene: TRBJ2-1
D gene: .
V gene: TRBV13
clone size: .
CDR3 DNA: TGTGCCAGCAGCTTAGGGCGGGCAGCGAGGGGGAACAATGAGCAGTTCTTC
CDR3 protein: CASSLGRAARGNNEQFF

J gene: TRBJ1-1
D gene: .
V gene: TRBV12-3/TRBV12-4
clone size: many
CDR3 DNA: TGTGCCAGCACCCAGACAGAAGCTTTCTTT
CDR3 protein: CASTQTEAFF

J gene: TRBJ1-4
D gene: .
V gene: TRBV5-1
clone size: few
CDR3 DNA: TGCGCCAGCAGCTTGGGGCGGTCAGAAAAACTGTTTTTT
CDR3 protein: CASSLGRSEKLFF

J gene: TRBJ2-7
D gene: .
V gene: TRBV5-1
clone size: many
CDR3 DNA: TGCGCCAGCAGACCTCCAGGGGACGCTCCTTGGGAAGAGCAGTACTTC
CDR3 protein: CASRPPGDAPWEEQYF

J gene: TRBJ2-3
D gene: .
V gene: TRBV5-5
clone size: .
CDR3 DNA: TGTGCCAGCAGCGCCTACTCGAGTGGGGGGTGGGCAGATACGCAGTATTTT
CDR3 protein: CASSAYSSGGWADTQYF

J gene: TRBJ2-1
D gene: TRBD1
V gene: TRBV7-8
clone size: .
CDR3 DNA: TGTGCCAGCAACTCTCGCCGAGGGGACAGGGAGAATGAGCAGTTCTTC
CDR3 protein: CASNSRRGDRENEQFF

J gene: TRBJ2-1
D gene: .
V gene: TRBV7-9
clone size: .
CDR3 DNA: TGTGCCAGCAGCTTAAGCTGGCAGGGCCTGTTCTTC
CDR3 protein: CASSLSWQGLFF

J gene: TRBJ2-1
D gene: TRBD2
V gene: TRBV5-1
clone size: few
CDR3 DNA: TGCGCCAGCAGCTTGGTGGGGACTAGCGGGAGCGGTCCCAATGAGCAGTTCTTC
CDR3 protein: CASSLVGTSGSGPNEQFF

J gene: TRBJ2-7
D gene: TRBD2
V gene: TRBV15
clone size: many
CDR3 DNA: TGTGCCACCAGCAGGGAGACTAGCGGGGTCTACGAGCAGTACTTC
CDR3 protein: CATSRETSGVYEQYF

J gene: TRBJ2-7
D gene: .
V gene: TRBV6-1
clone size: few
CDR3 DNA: TGTGCCAGCAGTCAACGACAGCCCCCAGAGCAGTACTTC
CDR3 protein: CASSQRQPPEQYF

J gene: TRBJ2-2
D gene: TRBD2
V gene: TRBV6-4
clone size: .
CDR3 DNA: TGTGCCAGCAGTGCCAGACTAGCGGGGGGCACCGGGGAGCTGTTTTTT
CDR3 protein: CASSARLAGGTGELFF

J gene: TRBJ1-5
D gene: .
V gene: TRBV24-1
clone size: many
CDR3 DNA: TGTGCCACCAGTGAAAAAATGGGCAATCAGCCCCAGCATTTT
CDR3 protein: CATSEKMGNQPQHF

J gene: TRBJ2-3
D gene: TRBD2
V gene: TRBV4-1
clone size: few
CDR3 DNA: TGCGCCAGCAGCCAAGACGGGACTAACACAGATACGCAGTATTTT
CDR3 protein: CASSQDGTNTDTQYF

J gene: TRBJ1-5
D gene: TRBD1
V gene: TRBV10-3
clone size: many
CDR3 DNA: TGTGCCATCAGTGAATCCGGGACAGGCTTACTAGGGAGCAATCAGCCCCAGCATTTT
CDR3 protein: CAISESGTGLLGSNQPQHF

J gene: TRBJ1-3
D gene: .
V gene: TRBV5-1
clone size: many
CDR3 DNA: TGCGCCAGCAGCTTGGAGGCGGGAAGAAACACCATATATTTT
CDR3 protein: CASSLEAGRNTIYF

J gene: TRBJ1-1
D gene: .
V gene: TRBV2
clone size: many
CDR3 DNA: TGTGCCAGCAGTCTGGAGATTGCAGCTTTCTTT
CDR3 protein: CASSLEIAAFF

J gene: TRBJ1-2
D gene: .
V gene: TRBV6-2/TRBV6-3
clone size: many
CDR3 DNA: TGTGCCAGCAGTTACTCACCGGGTTGGGATAACTATGGCTACACCTTC
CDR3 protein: CASSYSPGWDNYGYTF

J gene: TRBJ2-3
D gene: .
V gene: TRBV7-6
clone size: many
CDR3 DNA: TGTGCCAGCAGCCTGGAAGGGATTAGCACAGATACGCAGTATTTT
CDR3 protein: CASSLEGISTDTQYF

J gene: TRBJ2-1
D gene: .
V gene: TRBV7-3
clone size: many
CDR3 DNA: TGTGCCAGCAGCTTAATGTTTTCTGACAATGAGCAGTTCTTC
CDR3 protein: CASSLMFSDNEQFF

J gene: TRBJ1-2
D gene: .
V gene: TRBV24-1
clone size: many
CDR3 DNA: TGTGCCACCAGTGATCCGGGACACCTGGAGAATGGCTACACCTTC
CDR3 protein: CATSDPGHLENGYTF

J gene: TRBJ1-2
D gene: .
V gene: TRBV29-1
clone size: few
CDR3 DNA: TGCAGCGTTGAAGGACAATCAGGGTTTAACTATGGCTACACCTTC
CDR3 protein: CSVEGQSGFNYGYTF

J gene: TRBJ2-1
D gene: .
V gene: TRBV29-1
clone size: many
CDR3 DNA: TGCAGCGTTGATAGGCTTGGGGATGAGCAGTTCTTC
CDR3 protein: CSVDRLGDEQFF

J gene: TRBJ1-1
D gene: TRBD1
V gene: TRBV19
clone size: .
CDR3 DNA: TGTGCCAGTAGTATCGGGACAGGGAGGACTGAAGCTTTCTTT
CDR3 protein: CASSIGTGRTEAFF

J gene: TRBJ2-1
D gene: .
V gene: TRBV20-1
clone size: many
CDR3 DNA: TGCAGTGCCGCGGGCCCTGGGAATGAGCAGTTCTTC
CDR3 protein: CSAAGPGNEQFF

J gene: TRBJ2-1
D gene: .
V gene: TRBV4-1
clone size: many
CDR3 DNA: TGCGCCAGCAGCCAAGGGGAGTTAGGGGGCTCCTACAATGAGCAGTTCTTC
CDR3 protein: CASSQGELGGSYNEQFF